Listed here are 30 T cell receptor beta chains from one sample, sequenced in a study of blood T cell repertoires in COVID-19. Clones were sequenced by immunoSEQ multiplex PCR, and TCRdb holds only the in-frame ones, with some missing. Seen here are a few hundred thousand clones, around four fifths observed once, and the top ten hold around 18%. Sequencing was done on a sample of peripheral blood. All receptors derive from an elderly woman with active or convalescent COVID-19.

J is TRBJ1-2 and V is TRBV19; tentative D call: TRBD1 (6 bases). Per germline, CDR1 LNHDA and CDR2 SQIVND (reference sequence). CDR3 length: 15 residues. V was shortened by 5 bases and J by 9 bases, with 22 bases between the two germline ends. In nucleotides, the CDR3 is TGTGCCAGTAGTTGGCCAGGGGACCGCCATTGGAGCTACACCTTC. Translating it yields CASSWPGDRHWSYTF. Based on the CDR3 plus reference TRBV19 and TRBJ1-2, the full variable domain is DGGITQSPKYLFRKEGQNVTLSCEQNLNHDAMYWYRQDPGQGLRLIYYSQIVNDFQKGDIAEGYSVSREKKESFPLTVTSAQKNPTAFYLCASSWPGDRHWSYTFGSGTRLTVV.

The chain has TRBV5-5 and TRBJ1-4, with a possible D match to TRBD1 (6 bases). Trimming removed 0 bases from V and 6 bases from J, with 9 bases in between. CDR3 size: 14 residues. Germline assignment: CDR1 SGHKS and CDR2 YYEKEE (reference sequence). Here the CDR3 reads CASSLVGGHEKLFF. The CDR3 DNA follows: TGTGCCAGCAGCTTGGTAGGGGGACATGAAAAACTGTTTTTT.

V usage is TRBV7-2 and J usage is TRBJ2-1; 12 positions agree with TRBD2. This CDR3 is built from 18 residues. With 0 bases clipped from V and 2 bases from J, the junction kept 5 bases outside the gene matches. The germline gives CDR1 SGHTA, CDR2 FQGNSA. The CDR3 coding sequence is TGTGCCAGCAGCTTAGCGTTGGGACTAGCGGGCGCCTACAATGAGCAGTTCTTC. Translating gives CASSLALGLAGAYNEQFF.

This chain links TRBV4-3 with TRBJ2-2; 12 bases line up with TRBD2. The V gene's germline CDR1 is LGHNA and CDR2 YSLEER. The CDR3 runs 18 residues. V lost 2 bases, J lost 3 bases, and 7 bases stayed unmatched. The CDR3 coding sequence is TGCGCCAGCAGCCAATCGACTAGCGGGAGTGGATACACCGGGGAGCTGTTTTTT. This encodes CASSQSTSGSGYTGELFF.

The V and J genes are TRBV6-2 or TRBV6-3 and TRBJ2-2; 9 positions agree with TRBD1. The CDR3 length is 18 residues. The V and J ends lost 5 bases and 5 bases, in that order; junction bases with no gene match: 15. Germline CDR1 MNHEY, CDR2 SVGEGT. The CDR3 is CASSGGQGRGRGTGELFF. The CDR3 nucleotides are TGTGCCAGCAGTGGAGGACAGGGGAGAGGCAGGGGGACCGGGGAGCTGTTTTTT.

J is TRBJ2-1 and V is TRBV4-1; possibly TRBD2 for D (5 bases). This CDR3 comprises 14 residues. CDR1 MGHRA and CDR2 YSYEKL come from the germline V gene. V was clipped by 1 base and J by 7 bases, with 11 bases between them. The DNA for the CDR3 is TGCGCCAGCAGCCAAGGTGGGAGCAGTAATGAGCAGTTCTTC. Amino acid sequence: CASSQGGSSNEQFF.

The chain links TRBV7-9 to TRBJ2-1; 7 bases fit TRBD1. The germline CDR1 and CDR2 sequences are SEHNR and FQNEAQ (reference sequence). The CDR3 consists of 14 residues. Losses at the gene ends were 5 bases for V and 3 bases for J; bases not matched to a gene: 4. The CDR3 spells CASSRDSVYNEQFF. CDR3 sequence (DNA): TGTGCCAGCAGCCGGGACAGCGTCTACAATGAGCAGTTCTTC.

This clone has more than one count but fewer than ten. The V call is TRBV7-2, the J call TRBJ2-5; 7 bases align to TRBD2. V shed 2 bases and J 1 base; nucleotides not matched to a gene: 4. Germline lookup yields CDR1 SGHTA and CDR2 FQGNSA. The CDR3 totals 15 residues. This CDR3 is CASSLMGGGQETQYF. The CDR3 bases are TGTGCCAGCAGCTTAATGGGGGGGGGCCAAGAGACCCAGTACTTC.

DNA of the CDR3: TGCGCCAGCAGCCCCAGAGTAGGGCAGGGTTACAATCAGCCCCAGCATTTT. The encoded protein is CASSPRVGQGYNQPQHF. The V call is TRBV4-3, the J call TRBJ1-5; possible D gene TRBD1, 5 bases. CDR3 length equals 17 residues. Trimming took off 4 bases at V and 3 bases at J, with 19 bases between the two ends. The germline V gene encodes CDR1 LGHNA and CDR2 YSLEER.

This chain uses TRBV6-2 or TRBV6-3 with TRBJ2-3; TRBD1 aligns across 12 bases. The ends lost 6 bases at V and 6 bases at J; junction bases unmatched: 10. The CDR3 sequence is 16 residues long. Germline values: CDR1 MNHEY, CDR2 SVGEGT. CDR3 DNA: TGTGCCAGCAGCGGGAGGGGACAGGGGGCAAGTGATACGCAGTATTTT. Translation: CASSGRGQGASDTQYF.

The CDR3 loop is CASSPGTGYSEQYF. CDR3 coding DNA: TGTGCCAGCAGTCCCGGGACTGGGTACAGCGAGCAGTACTTC. The V gene is TRBV6-5, the J gene TRBJ2-7; the D gene is possibly TRBD2 (6 bases). In germline, CDR1 is MNHEY, CDR2 SVGAGI. The V end lost 5 bases, the J end lost 6 bases, and 17 bases lay between the germline ends. The CDR3 runs 14 residues.

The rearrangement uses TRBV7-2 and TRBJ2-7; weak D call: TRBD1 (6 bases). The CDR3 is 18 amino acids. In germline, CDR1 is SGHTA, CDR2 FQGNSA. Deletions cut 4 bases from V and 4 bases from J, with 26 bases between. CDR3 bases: TGTGCCAGCAGCTCAAGGCCGGGACACCAGGGAGAGTTTTACGAGCAGTACTTC. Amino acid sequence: CASSSRPGHQGEFYEQYF. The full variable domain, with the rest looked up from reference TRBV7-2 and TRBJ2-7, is GAGVSQSPSNKVTEKGKDVELRCDPISGHTALYWYRQSLGQGLEFLIYFQGNSAPDKSGLPSDRFSAERTGGSVSTLTIQRTQQEDSAVYLCASSSRPGHQGEFYEQYFGPGTRLTVT.

CDR3 in amino acids: CASSYSLLGQGGLVGGYTF. The CDR3 DNA reads TGTGCCAGCAGTTACTCGCTTTTGGGACAGGGTGGTCTCGTCGGTGGCTACACCTTC. The rearrangement joins TRBV6-7 to TRBJ1-2, with TRBD1 matching 9 bases. TRBV6-7 counts as an open reading frame of uncertain function. This CDR3 spans 19 amino acids. V gave up 0 bases and J gave up 7 bases; unmatched junction bases: 18.

CDR3: CASSRLPGTDTQYF. CDR3 nucleotides: TGTGCCAGCAGCAGACTACCGGGAACAGATACGCAGTATTTT. V and J are TRBV9 and TRBJ2-3, with D maybe TRBD2 (5 bases). Trimming took 4 bases from V and 3 from J, leaving 12 bases between them. The CDR3 runs 14 residues. Per germline, CDR1 SGDLS and CDR2 YYNGEE.

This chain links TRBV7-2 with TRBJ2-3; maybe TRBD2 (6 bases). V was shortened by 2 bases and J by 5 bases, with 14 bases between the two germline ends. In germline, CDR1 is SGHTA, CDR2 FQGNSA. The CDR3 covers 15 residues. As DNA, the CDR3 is TGTGCCAGCAGCTTATTTGCGGGAAAGATAGATACGCAGTATTTT. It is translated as CASSLFAGKIDTQYF.

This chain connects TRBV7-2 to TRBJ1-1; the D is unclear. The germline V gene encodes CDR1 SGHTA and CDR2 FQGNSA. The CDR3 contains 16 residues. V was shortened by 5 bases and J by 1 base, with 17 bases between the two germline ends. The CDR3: CASSLGRPSSNTEAFF. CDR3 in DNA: TGTGCCAGCAGCCTTGGCCGACCTAGCTCGAACACTGAAGCTTTCTTT. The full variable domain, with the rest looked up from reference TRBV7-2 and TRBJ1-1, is GAGVSQSPSNKVTEKGKDVELRCDPISGHTALYWYRQSLGQGLEFLIYFQGNSAPDKSGLPSDRFSAERTGGSVSTLTIQRTQQEDSAVYLCASSLGRPSSNTEAFFGQGTRLTVV.

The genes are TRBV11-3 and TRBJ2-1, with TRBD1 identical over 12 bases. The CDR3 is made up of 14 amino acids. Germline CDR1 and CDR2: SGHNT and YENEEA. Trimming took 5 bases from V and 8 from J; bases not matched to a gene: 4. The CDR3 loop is CASSLGTGGDEQFF. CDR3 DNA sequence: TGTGCCAGCAGCCTCGGGACAGGGGGCGATGAGCAGTTCTTC.

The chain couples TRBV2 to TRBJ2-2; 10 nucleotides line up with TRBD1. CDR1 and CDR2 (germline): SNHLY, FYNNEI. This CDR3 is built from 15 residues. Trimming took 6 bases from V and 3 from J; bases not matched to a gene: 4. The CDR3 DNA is TGTGCCAGCAGGGGGACAGGGGTGTACACCGGGGAGCTGTTTTTT. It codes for CASRGTGVYTGELFF.

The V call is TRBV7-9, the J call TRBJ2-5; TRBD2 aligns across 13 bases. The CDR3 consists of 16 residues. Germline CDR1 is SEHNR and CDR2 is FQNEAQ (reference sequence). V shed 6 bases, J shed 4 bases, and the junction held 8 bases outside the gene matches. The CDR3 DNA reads TGTGCCAGCAGTCCCCGGACTAGCGGGGGAGGAGAGACCCAGTACTTC. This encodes CASSPRTSGGGETQYF.

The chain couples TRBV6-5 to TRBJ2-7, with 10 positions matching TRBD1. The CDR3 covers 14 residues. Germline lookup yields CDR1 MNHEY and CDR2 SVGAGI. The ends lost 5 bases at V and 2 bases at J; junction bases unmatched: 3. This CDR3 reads CASSQTGGTYEQYF. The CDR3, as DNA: TGTGCCAGCAGTCAGACAGGGGGCACCTACGAGCAGTACTTC.

CDR3 sequence (DNA): TGCAGCGTTGAAGATACGGCGGGAGGGTACGGTACGCAGTATTTT. Translation gives CSVEDTAGGYGTQYF. This chain links TRBV29-1 with TRBJ2-3, with 9 nucleotides matching TRBD2. This CDR3 region has 15 residues. The trim removed 0 bases at V and 8 bases at J, leaving 9 bases unmatched. The V gene's germline CDR1 is SQVTM and CDR2 ANQGSEA.

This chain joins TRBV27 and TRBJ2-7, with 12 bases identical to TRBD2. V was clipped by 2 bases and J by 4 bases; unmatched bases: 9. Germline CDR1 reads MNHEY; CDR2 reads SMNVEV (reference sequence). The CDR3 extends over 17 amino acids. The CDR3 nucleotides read TGTGCCAGCAGTTTAGTATCTAGCGGGGGGGCCCCGTACGAGCAGTACTTC. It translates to CASSLVSSGGAPYEQYF.

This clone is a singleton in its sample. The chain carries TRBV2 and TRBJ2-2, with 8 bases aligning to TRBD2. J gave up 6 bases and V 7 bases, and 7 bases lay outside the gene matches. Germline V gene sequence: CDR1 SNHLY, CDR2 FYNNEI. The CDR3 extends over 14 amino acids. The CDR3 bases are TGTGCCAGCACTGGGACTAGTGTAGCCGGGGAGCTGTTTTTT. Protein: CASTGTSVAGELFF.

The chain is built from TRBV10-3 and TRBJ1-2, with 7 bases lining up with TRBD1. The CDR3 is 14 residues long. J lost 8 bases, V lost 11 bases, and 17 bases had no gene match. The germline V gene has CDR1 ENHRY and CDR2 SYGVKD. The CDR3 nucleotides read TGTGCCGCCGAATCCGGACAGGCGGCTCAAGGCTACACCTTC. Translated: CAAESGQAAQGYTF.

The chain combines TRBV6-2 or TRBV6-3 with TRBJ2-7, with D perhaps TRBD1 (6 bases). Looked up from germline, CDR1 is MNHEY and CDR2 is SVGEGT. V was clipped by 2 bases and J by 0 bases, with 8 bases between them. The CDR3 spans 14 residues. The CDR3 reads CASSYRDTSYEQYF. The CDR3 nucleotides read TGTGCCAGCAGTTACCGGGACACCTCCTACGAGCAGTACTTC.

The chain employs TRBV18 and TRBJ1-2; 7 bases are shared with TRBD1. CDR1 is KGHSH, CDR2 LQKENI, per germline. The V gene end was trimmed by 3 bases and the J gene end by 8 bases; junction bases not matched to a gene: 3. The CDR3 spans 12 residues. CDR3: CASSPMTGGYTF. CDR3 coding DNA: TGTGCCAGCTCACCGATGACAGGGGGCTACACCTTC.

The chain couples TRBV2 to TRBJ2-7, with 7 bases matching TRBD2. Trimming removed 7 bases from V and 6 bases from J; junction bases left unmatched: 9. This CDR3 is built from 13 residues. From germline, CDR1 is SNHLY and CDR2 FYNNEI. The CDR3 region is CASTPRTRGEQYF. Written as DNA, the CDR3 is TGTGCCAGCACTCCAAGGACTAGAGGCGAGCAGTACTTC. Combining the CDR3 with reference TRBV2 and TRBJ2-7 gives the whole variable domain EPEVTQTPSHQVTQMGQEVILRCVPISNHLYFYWYRQILGQKVEFLVSFYNNEISEKSEIFDDQFSVERPDGSNFTLKIRSTKLEDSAMYFCASTPRTRGEQYFGPGTRLTVT.

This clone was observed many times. CDR3: CAWSTKGAGGYTF. DNA for the CDR3: TGTGCCTGGAGTACGAAGGGGGCGGGTGGCTACACCTTC. The V and J genes are TRBV30 and TRBJ1-2; 7 bases match TRBD1. Unmatched junction bases numbered 7, after V lost 2 bases and J lost 7 bases. CDR3 size: 13 residues. Germline loops: CDR1 GTSNPN, CDR2 SVGIG (reference sequence).

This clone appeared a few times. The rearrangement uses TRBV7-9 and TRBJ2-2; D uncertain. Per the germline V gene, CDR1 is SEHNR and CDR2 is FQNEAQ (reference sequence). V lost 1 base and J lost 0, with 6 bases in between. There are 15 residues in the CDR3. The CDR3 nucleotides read TGTGCCAGCAGCTTAGTGAAGCCGAACACCGGGGAGCTGTTTTTT. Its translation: CASSLVKPNTGELFF.

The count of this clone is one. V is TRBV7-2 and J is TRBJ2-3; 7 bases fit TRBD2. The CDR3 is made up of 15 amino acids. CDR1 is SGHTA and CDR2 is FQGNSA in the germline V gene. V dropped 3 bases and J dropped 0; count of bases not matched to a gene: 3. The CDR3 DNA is TGTGCCAGCAGCTTGCTAGCGGTTAGCACAGATACGCAGTATTTT. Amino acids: CASSLLAVSTDTQYF. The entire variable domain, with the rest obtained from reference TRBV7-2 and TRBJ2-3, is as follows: GAGVSQSPSNKVTEKGKDVELRCDPISGHTALYWYRQSLGQGLEFLIYFQGNSAPDKSGLPSDRFSAERTGGSVSTLTIQRTQQEDSAVYLCASSLLAVSTDTQYFGPGTRLTVL.